These T cell receptor beta chains were read from a single sample in a study of a mutant IDH1 vaccine in newly diagnosed glioma. Repertoires were generated with immunoSEQ multiplex PCR, while TCRdb's copy carries only in-frame clones and drops some. The sample yields about 67,000 clones, around 83% seen once. The sample here was peripheral blood mononuclear cells (PBMCs), taken from a glioma patient treated with radiotherapy, temozolomide or both. These receptors all stem from a woman between 18 and 30 years old with glioma. Some clones in this sample may be carry-over from other donors' samples. The conserved cysteine and the conserved F or W are not part of the CDR3 here. The order of the fields is J gene, V gene, CDR3 protein.

j_gene: TRBJ1-2
v_gene: TRBV6-5
CDR3aa: ASTTFGTWAYGYT

j_gene: TRBJ1-2
v_gene: TRBV4-1
CDR3aa: ASSQVGGQGLGYT

j_gene: TRBJ1-5
v_gene: TRBV28
CDR3aa: ASGTVKTSQH

j_gene: TRBJ2-2
v_gene: TRBV6-5
CDR3aa: ASSLGPNTGELF

j_gene: TRBJ1-5
v_gene: TRBV27
CDR3aa: ASSPYPTGERNQPQH

j_gene: TRBJ1-1
v_gene: TRBV27
CDR3aa: ASLGQGSTEAF

j_gene: TRBJ1-5
v_gene: TRBV4-2
CDR3aa: ASSHRQAEASPQH

j_gene: TRBJ1-1
v_gene: TRBV20-1
CDR3aa: SAGGTGAAF

j_gene: TRBJ2-3
v_gene: TRBV6-1
CDR3aa: ASSEVDLSTDTQY

j_gene: TRBJ2-1
v_gene: TRBV6-4
CDR3aa: ASSWTSGSMNNEQF

j_gene: TRBJ1-1
v_gene: TRBV5-1
CDR3aa: ASSPWTDTEAF

j_gene: TRBJ1-5
v_gene: TRBV30
CDR3aa: AWSVLAGGSQPQH

j_gene: TRBJ1-2
v_gene: TRBV10-1
CDR3aa: ASGGQGCYGYT

j_gene: TRBJ2-7
v_gene: TRBV10-3
CDR3aa: AISGLEEQY

j_gene: TRBJ2-7
v_gene: TRBV5-1
CDR3aa: ASSSLPGQIYEQY

j_gene: TRBJ1-3
v_gene: TRBV5-4
CDR3aa: ASSLEVSGNTIY

j_gene: TRBJ2-6
v_gene: TRBV9
CDR3aa: ASSAPTGDPGANVLT

j_gene: TRBJ2-7
v_gene: TRBV7-2
CDR3aa: ASSTRRSSYEQY

j_gene: TRBJ2-7
v_gene: TRBV19
CDR3aa: ASSRLGQGKDEQY

j_gene: TRBJ2-5
v_gene: TRBV30
CDR3aa: AWTLRETQY

j_gene: TRBJ2-3
v_gene: TRBV5-1
CDR3aa: ASSLYVGDTQY

j_gene: TRBJ1-1
v_gene: TRBV6-5
CDR3aa: ASLLGANTEAF

j_gene: TRBJ2-2
v_gene: TRBV7-8
CDR3aa: ASKRGGANTGELF

j_gene: TRBJ2-7
v_gene: TRBV11-3
CDR3aa: ASSLGVYEQY

j_gene: TRBJ1-1
v_gene: TRBV15
CDR3aa: ATSSFDPANTEAF

j_gene: TRBJ2-1
v_gene: TRBV5-1
CDR3aa: ASSPRQGLYNEQF

j_gene: TRBJ1-1
v_gene: TRBV4-3
CDR3aa: ASSRGDRGFTEAF

j_gene: TRBJ2-3
v_gene: TRBV7-2
CDR3aa: ASSFAGPDTQY

j_gene: TRBJ1-1
v_gene: TRBV5-4
CDR3aa: ASSSQGAAEAF

j_gene: TRBJ1-1
v_gene: TRBV18
CDR3aa: ASSTLDRNTEAF

j_gene: TRBJ1-3
v_gene: TRBV9
CDR3aa: ASSVGSQGIGNTIY

j_gene: TRBJ2-7
v_gene: TRBV5-4
CDR3aa: ASSLLAGGEQY

j_gene: TRBJ2-7
v_gene: TRBV23-1
CDR3aa: ASSQLRQGRQAEY

j_gene: TRBJ2-2
v_gene: TRBV4-1
CDR3aa: ASSQQGAGELF

j_gene: TRBJ2-1
v_gene: TRBV10-3
CDR3aa: AISELEAGQF

j_gene: TRBJ2-7
v_gene: TRBV30
CDR3aa: AWRMDGLKQY

j_gene: TRBJ1-6
v_gene: TRBV6-5
CDR3aa: ASRPQGVNNSPLH

j_gene: TRBJ1-2
v_gene: TRBV7-8
CDR3aa: ASTPGPPNYGYT

j_gene: TRBJ2-6
v_gene: TRBV29-1
CDR3aa: SVGWGPSGANVLT

j_gene: TRBJ2-1
v_gene: TRBV6-8
CDR3aa: ASSYREAYNEQF

j_gene: TRBJ2-4
v_gene: TRBV25-1
CDR3aa: ASSVRMGWSSNIQY

j_gene: TRBJ1-1
v_gene: TRBV27
CDR3aa: AGIDEVPEAF

j_gene: TRBJ2-5
v_gene: TRBV4-1
CDR3aa: ASSQAQGGETQY

j_gene: TRBJ1-1
v_gene: TRBV11-3
CDR3aa: ASSWRDSMNTEAF